This is a list of T cell receptor beta chains from one sample in a study of beta chain features in type 1 diabetes. TCRdb keeps only in-frame clones here, not all; method: immunoSEQ multiplex PCR. Of about 350,000 clones listed, about 20% are singletons. The sample consisted of naive CD4+ T cells from blood. These receptors were obtained from a woman aged 18-30 years in good health. The conserved cysteine and the conserved F or W are not part of the CDR3 here. Each record gives: CDR3 length, clone size, V gene, J gene, CDR3 protein. Clone size appears in some rows only: once, few, many, or a class for an expanded clone.

9	NA	TRBV5-1	TRBJ1-2	ASSLAGGYT
15	NA	TRBV14	TRBJ2-7	ASSQDPSGGRTGEQY
12	few	TRBV29-1	TRBJ1-1	SVEGRQLNTEAF
15	NA	TRBV11-3	TRBJ2-5	ASSLWDRGMGFETQY
9	few	TRBV12-5	TRBJ1-1	ASAPYTEAF
11	few	TRBV9	TRBJ1-4	ASSKGANEKLF
11	few	TRBV14	TRBJ2-5	ASSQDWSRDQY
12	NA	TRBV27	TRBJ1-1	ASSPTQGRTEAF
13	few	TRBV5-4	TRBJ2-1	ASSLGAGAYNEQF
14	NA	TRBV29-1	TRBJ2-7	SVGRTGQTLSYEQY
12	few	TRBV5-4	TRBJ2-5	ASSLQGAGETQY
9	few	TRBV7-2	TRBJ2-5	ASSSQETQY
12	NA	TRBV18	TRBJ2-5	ASSGNSLQETQY
9	NA	TRBV7-2	TRBJ1-2	ASSSTIGYT
11	NA	TRBV7-2	TRBJ2-3	ASSFRGTDTQY
13	NA	TRBV9	TRBJ1-2	ASSVRPGSNYGYT
17	NA	TRBV5-1	TRBJ2-6	ASSPGTSGGTSGANVLT
13	once	TRBV5-1	TRBJ2-5	ASSSGDRAGETQY
16	few	TRBV30	TRBJ2-4	AWSTPGLADQAKNIQY
10	NA	TRBV18	TRBJ2-1	ASSPLVDEQF
13	NA	TRBV7-2	TRBJ2-7	ASSLEAGASYEQY
13	few	TRBV25-1	TRBJ1-6	ASSERGQGWSPLH
12	NA	TRBV4-1	TRBJ1-1	ASSHGQGNTEAF
13	few	TRBV2	TRBJ2-1	ASSGLKSNYNEQF
14	few	TRBV27	TRBJ2-7	ASRQIPADSTYEQY
12	NA	TRBV9	TRBJ2-7	ASSPLGTIYEQY
9	NA	TRBV5-4	TRBJ2-3	ASSLTDTQY